The rows below give T cell receptor beta chains drawn from one sample of a study of T cell changes during pregnancy in multiple sclerosis. Libraries were prepared by immunoSEQ multiplex PCR; TCRdb keeps only in-frame clonotypes and omits some of them. In the table there are 42,000 or so clones, around nine tenths of which are singletons. The sample in question was CD4+ T cells from peripheral blood mononuclear cells, obtained after pregnancy. These receptors were obtained from a female donor with multiple sclerosis, enrolled in a pregnancy study. CDR3s include the opening cysteine and the closing phenylalanine or tryptophan. The order of the fields is J gene, D gene, V gene, CDR3 length, clone size, CDR3 protein, CDR3 DNA. A D gene is named only where the DNA matches it firmly. Clone size is stated in some rows and not others, as once, few, many or a class when expanded.

TRBJ1-1 TRBD1 TRBV7-3 13 - CASSSDRATEAFF TGTGCCAGCAGCTCCGACAGGGCCACTGAAGCTTTCTTT
TRBJ1-1 TRBD1 TRBV25-1 13 few CASSEFWDSEAFF TGTGCCAGCAGTGAATTTTGGGACAGCGAAGCTTTCTTT
TRBJ2-7 TRBD1 TRBV7-3 15 - CASSPNGDSYYEQYF TGTGCCAGCAGCCCCAACGGGGACAGTTACTACGAGCAGTACTTC
TRBJ2-1 TRBD2 TRBV5-1 12 - CATTDSGREQFF TGCGCCACCACGGATAGCGGGAGGGAGCAGTTCTTC
TRBJ2-7 TRBD2 TRBV6-1 15 once CASSHGGGRSYEQYF TGTGCCAGCAGTCACGGGGGGGGAAGGTCCTACGAGCAGTACTTC
TRBJ1-2 TRBD1 TRBV2 15 - CASSENPTGGRGYTF TGTGCCAGCAGTGAGAACCCCACAGGGGGTAGAGGCTACACCTTC
TRBJ1-5 TRBD1 TRBV18 16 - CASSRDRGIGNQPQHF TGTGCCAGCTCAAGAGACAGGGGGATAGGCAATCAGCCCCAGCATTTT
TRBJ2-3 TRBD1 TRBV5-4 15 - CASTDQGQGTDTQYF TGTGCCAGCACCGACCAGGGACAGGGGACAGATACGCAGTATTTT
TRBJ2-5 TRBD1 TRBV7-2 14 - CASSSNRGRETQYF TGTGCCAGCAGCTCGAACAGGGGGCGAGAGACCCAGTACTTC
TRBJ2-2 - TRBV5-1 14 once CASSSGLNTGELFF TGCGCCAGCAGCTCTGGCCTGAACACCGGGGAGCTGTTTTTT
TRBJ2-3 - TRBV5-4 15 - CATLSGDTYTDTQYF TGTGCCACACTCAGCGGAGATACTTACACAGATACGCAGTATTTT
TRBJ1-2 - TRBV7-2 15 - CASSPDRRGNYGYTF TGTGCCAGCAGCCCCGACCGGCGGGGTAACTATGGCTACACCTTC
TRBJ2-3 - TRBV5-1 15 - CASSLTGFSTDTQYF TGCGCCAGCAGCTTGACAGGGTTTAGCACAGATACGCAGTATTTT
TRBJ2-1 - TRBV19 14 - CASSMGGLASEQFF TGTGCCAGTAGTATGGGGGGGCTAGCCAGCGAGCAGTTCTTC
TRBJ2-3 - TRBV5-1 14 once CASSRSPPTDTQYF TGCGCCAGCAGCAGGAGCCCCCCGACAGATACGCAGTATTTT
TRBJ1-1 - TRBV10-2 13 - CASSEGGYTEAFF TGCGCCAGCAGTGAAGGGGGTTACACTGAAGCTTTCTTT
TRBJ1-6 - TRBV7-8 13 - CASGTMYNSPLHF TGTGCCAGCGGGACAATGTATAATTCACCCCTCCACTTT
TRBJ1-2 TRBD1 TRBV19 16 - CASTPLVGTESYGYTF TGTGCCAGTACCCCTCTCGTCGGGACAGAAAGTTATGGCTACACCTTC
TRBJ1-2 - TRBV5-6 15 - CASSLWRGNGYGYTF TGTGCCAGCAGCTTGTGGAGGGGTAATGGATATGGCTACACCTTC
TRBJ2-3 - TRBV19 17 once CASSIGRHGTSTDTQYF TGTGCCAGTAGTATAGGTCGACATGGGACTAGCACAGATACGCAGTATTTT
TRBJ2-7 TRBD1 TRBV19 15 - CASSINPGQAYEQYF TGTGCCAGTAGTATTAATCCGGGACAGGCCTACGAGCAGTACTTC
TRBJ1-5 TRBD1 TRBV27 15 - CASSLTGVSNQPQHF TGTGCCAGCAGCCTGACAGGGGTTAGCAATCAGCCCCAGCATTTT